This T cell receptor beta chain originates from a study of blood T cell repertoires in COVID-19 (dated by TCRdb to the early 2020s). Broadly, across the study: Collaborator samples came from the United States, Italy and Spain and covered acute and convalescent phases of COVID-19. Subjects who had been exposed to COVID-19, were actively infected with it, or had recovered from it provided the deeply sampled blood TCRbeta repertoires that made up the dataset. The sample metadata nearly always contained a de-identified subject ID, COVID-19 status, age in years and sex. A freely available public database, intended as a resource for researchers studying the immune response to SARS-CoV-2, is where the repertoires were released. The material from the prospective study consisted of cDNA or gDNA derived from T cells, B-cell-depleted T cells, or PBMCs. The samples were drawn from two sources: the first 160 participants of the ongoing ImmuneRACE study, and about 1,300 subjects contributed by 6 global collaborators. Where available, HLA class I and class II types were obtained from metadata supplied by the sample provider rather than from assay-based typing.

TCRbeta CDR3 regions were amplified from genomic DNA by means of the immunoSEQ Assay, a bias-controlled multiplex PCR. In the source study's methods: The number of nucleated cells in each sample was estimated from the amplification of reference gene primers within the assay. To quantify the absolute abundance of each unique TCRbeta CDR3 rearrangement, sequence reads were collapsed and filtered. Productive Simpson clonality was computed per sample as the square root of Simpson's diversity index over productive rearrangements. Drawn from immuneACCESS, this table holds only the in-frame rearrangements with V and J called that TCRdb kept. Clones are partly lost; checked studies trace under half to an unresolved V gene and leave the rest unexplained. D and trimming come from the DNA, and the V and J calls and clone size come from that table. This sample lists under 70,000 clones; around 87% were detected once. The ten largest make up roughly 6.5% of the sample.

General study outcomes and caveats: The quantity of clinical and demographic metadata differed by source and by participant and was supplied without curation.

Trimming removed 0 bases from V and 0 bases from J; the gene matches leave 11 bases unexplained. The cysteine opens and the phenylalanine closes a CDR3 of 18 amino acids. Just the 54-base CDR3 DNA is kept, in frame starting at base 1. From the germline V gene, CDR1 is MNHEY and CDR2 is SVGEGT. A word on this clone: Its recognized antigen is unknown. Base qualities are not provided; no much larger clone lies one nucleotide away.

One collaborating source in Seattle enrolled patients while the patients were actively infected and followed the patients over time throughout the course of disease. Each collaborating institution followed its own protocols to collect whole blood in K2EDTA tubes. For TCRbeta analysis, collaborator samples were shipped as frozen whole blood, as isolated PBMCs, or as DNA extracted from either sample type. The source material was peripheral blood. This clonotype was obtained from a woman between 55 and 75 years old with COVID-19, enrolled during active disease. The rearranged chain carries TRBV6-2 or TRBV6-3 and TRBJ2-7; 7 central bases correspond to TRBD2. The CDR3 in this case is CASSYSNLADFFSYEQYF. The nucleotide sequence reads as follows: TGTGCCAGCAGTTACTCGAACCTAGCGGACTTTTTCTCCTACGAGCAGTACTTC.